These 6 T cell receptor beta chains share one sample of origin, sequenced in a study of T cells in pancreatic ductal adenocarcinoma (dated by TCRdb to 2016 to 2017). The selected pancreatic ductal adenocarcinoma patients had received surgery without neoadjuvant therapy. Library prep was done by the immunoSEQ multiplex PCR assay. TCRdb holds this immuneACCESS table with in-frame rearrangements only. Some clones are missing; in checked studies, unresolved V genes explain under half, and the rest has no known cause. The sample table contains approximately 19,000 clones; only one count was recorded for roughly 90% of them. Almost 0.95% of the sample rests with the top ten. The sample taken for sequencing was PBMCs. The receptors originated from a human donor with pancreatic ductal adenocarcinoma.

This clone has a handful of counts. The chain employs TRBV18 and TRBJ1-1; possible D gene TRBD1, 5 bases. The V and J ends lost 3 bases and 1 base respectively, with 24 bases between them. The CDR3 covers 19 residues. Germline V gene data show CDR1 as KGHSH and CDR2 as LQKENI. DNA for the CDR3: TGTGCCAGCTCACCTCCGACATATGCGGCGCGGGACGGGAACACTGAAGCTTTCTTT. Its translation is CASSPPTYAARDGNTEAFF.

The chain uses TRBV27 and TRBJ2-7; 7 nucleotides agree with TRBD2. The V and J ends lost 10 bases and 0 bases, in that order; junction bases with no gene match: 9. Germline lookup yields CDR1 MNHEY and CDR2 SMNVEV (reference sequence). The CDR3 length is 14 residues. The CDR3 protein is CATLPRGYSYEQYF. For the CDR3, the DNA is TGTGCCACCCTCCCGCGGGGGTACTCCTACGAGCAGTACTTC.

The chain combines TRBV7-8 with TRBJ2-3; 9 bases align to TRBD2. J gave up 6 bases and V 3 bases, and 16 bases lay outside the gene matches. This CDR3 is built from 18 residues. Germline V gene lookup returns CDR1 SGHVS and CDR2 FQNEAQ. CDR3 nucleotides: TGTGCCAGCAGCTTCAGGCAGGCTAGCGGGACCGGTTGGGATACGCAGTATTTT. This encodes CASSFRQASGTGWDTQYF.

The chain is built from TRBV7-2 and TRBJ1-2; 9 bases align to TRBD1. The CDR3 is 15 amino acids. The germline CDR1 and CDR2 sequences are SGHTA and FQGNSA. V lost 5 bases and J lost 2; bases outside the gene matches: 6. The CDR3 sequence is CASSNNRGRNYGYTF. Written as DNA, the CDR3 is TGTGCCAGCAGCAACAACAGGGGGCGAAACTATGGCTACACCTTC.

The V call is TRBV7-2, the J call TRBJ2-7; possibly TRBD2 for D (7 bases). Trimming shortened V by 3 bases and J by 5 bases, and 14 bases separated the two germline ends. The CDR3 is 14 residues long. Germline V CDR1 and CDR2: SGHTA, FQGNSA. In nucleotides, the CDR3 is TGTGCCAGCAGCTTGTTGGGGGCGGGGGACGAGCAGTACTTC. It is translated as CASSLLGAGDEQYF.

This rearrangement joins TRBV9 to TRBJ2-5, with 14 bases fitting TRBD2. The length of the CDR3 is 17 residues. Germline values: CDR1 SGDLS, CDR2 YYNGEE. The V gene end was trimmed by 4 bases and the J gene end by 1 base; junction bases not matched to a gene: 6. CDR3 DNA: TGTGCCAGCAGCTTTCGGACTAGCGGGGGGTCCCAAGAGACCCAGTACTTC. Protein product: CASSFRTSGGSQETQYF.